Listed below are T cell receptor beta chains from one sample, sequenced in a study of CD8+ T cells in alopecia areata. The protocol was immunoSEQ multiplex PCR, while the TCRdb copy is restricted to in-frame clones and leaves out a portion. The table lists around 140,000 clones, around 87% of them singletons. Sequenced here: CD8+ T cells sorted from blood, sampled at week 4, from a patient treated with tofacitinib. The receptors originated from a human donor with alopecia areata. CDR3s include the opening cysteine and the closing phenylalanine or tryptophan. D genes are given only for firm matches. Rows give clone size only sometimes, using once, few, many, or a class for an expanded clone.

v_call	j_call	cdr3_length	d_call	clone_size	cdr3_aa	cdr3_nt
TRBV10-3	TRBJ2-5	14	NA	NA	CAIRKGGYQETQYF	TGTGCCATCAGAAAGGGCGGGTATCAAGAGACCCAGTACTTC
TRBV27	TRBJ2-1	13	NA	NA	CASRSDWNNEQFF	TGTGCCAGCAGGTCGGACTGGAACAATGAGCAGTTCTTC
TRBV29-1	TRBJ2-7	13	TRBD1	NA	CSVRGGQGYEQYF	TGCAGCGTTCGAGGGGGACAGGGCTACGAGCAGTACTTC
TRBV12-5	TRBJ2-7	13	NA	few	CASSVLGVAEQYF	TGTGCTAGTTCTGTTTTAGGAGTGGCCGAGCAGTACTTC
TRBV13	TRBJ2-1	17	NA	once	CASSLGRGGGLYNEQFF	TGTGCCAGCAGCTTAGGCCGTGGGGGAGGATTGTACAATGAGCAGTTCTTC
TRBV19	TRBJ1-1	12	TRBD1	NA	CASSQGATEAFF	TGTGCCAGTAGCCAGGGGGCCACTGAAGCTTTCTTT
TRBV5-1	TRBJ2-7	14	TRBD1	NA	CASSSGQGAYEQYF	TGCGCCAGCAGCTCGGGACAGGGGGCATACGAGCAGTACTTC
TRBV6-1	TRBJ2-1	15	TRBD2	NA	CASSEVEAGVNEQFF	TGTGCCAGCAGTGAAGTTGAAGCGGGAGTCAATGAGCAGTTCTTC
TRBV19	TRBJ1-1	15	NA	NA	CASSNWDLLNTEAFF	TGTGCCAGTAGTAATTGGGACCTTCTGAACACTGAAGCTTTCTTT
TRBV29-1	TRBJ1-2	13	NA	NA	CSVPNRVNYGYTF	TGCAGCGTTCCGAACAGGGTCAACTATGGCTACACCTTC
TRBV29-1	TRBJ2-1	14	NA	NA	CSLVEGRGYNEQFF	TGCAGCCTTGTGGAGGGCCGGGGCTACAATGAGCAGTTCTTC
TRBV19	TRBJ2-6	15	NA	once	CASATTGFGANVLTF	TGTGCCAGTGCTACAACAGGGTTTGGGGCCAACGTCCTGACTTTC
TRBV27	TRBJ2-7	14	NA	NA	CASSPGGRGDEQYF	TGTGCCAGCAGCCCTGGAGGTCGGGGCGACGAGCAGTACTTC
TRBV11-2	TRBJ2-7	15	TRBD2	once	CASSLGTSGSYEQYF	TGTGCCAGCAGCCTAGGGACTAGCGGCTCCTACGAGCAGTACTTC
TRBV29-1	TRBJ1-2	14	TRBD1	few	CSVSTGQGNYGYTF	TGCAGCGTCTCTACAGGACAGGGGAACTATGGCTACACCTTC
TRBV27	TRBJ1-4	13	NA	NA	CASSPPAGEKLFF	TGTGCCAGCAGTCCCCCGGCGGGTGAAAAACTGTTTTTT
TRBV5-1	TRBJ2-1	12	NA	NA	CASSFLTNEQFF	TGCGCCAGCAGCTTCTTAACTAATGAGCAGTTCTTC
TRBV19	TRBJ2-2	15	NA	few	CASSMAHTNTGELFF	TGTGCCAGTAGTATGGCACACACTAACACCGGGGAGCTGTTTTTT
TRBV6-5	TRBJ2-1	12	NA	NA	CASSLGMDEQFF	TGTGCCAGCAGCCTCGGGATGGATGAGCAGTTCTTC
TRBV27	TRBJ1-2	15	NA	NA	CASSSLMGANYGYTF	TGTGCCAGCAGTTCCCTTATGGGGGCTAACTATGGCTACACCTTC
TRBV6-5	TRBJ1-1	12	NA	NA	CASSYSSGKAFF	TGTGCCAGCAGTTACTCATCCGGGAAAGCTTTCTTT
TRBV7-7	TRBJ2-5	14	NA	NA	CASSLDTSVKTQYF	TGTGCTAGCAGCCTGGACACTTCAGTGAAGACCCAGTACTTC
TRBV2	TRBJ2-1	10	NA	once	CASKVLEQFF	TGTGCCAGCAAAGTCCTGGAGCAGTTCTTC
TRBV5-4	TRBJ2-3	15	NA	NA	CASSSEFLGWDTQYF	TGTGCCAGCAGCTCAGAATTTCTAGGGTGGGATACGCAGTATTTT
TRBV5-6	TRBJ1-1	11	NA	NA	CASSSAGAAFF	TGTGCCAGCAGCAGTGCAGGGGCGGCTTTCTTT
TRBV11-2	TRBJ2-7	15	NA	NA	CASSLVRAFYYEQYF	TGTGCCAGCAGCTTAGTCAGGGCGTTTTATTACGAGCAGTACTTC
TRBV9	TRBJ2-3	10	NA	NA	CASSDDTQYF	TGTGCCAGCAGCGATGATACGCAGTATTTT
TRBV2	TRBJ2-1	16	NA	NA	CASSPGTHGVYNEQFF	TGTGCCAGCAGTCCCGGGACTCACGGGGTCTACAATGAGCAGTTCTTC
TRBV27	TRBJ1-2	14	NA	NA	CASSLSYGAEGYTF	TGTGCCAGCAGTTTGTCATATGGGGCCGAGGGCTACACCTTC
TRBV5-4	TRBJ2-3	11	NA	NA	CASSPGGTQYF	TGTGCCAGCAGCCCCGGGGGTACGCAGTATTTT
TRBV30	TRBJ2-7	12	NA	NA	CACVALGYEQYF	TGTGCCTGTGTAGCCCTTGGCTACGAGCAGTACTTC
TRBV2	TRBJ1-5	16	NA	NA	CASSDPGYNGGQPQHF	TGTGCCAGCAGCGACCCGGGATACAATGGCGGTCAGCCCCAGCATTTT
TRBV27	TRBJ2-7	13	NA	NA	CASSLGRAYEQYF	TGTGCCAGCAGTTTGGGCAGGGCCTACGAGCAGTACTTC
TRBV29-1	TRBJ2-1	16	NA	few	CSVEEYAREDYNEQFF	TGCAGCGTTGAAGAGTATGCCAGGGAAGACTACAATGAGCAGTTCTTC
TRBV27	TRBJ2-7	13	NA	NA	CASSLLDSYEQYF	TGTGCCAGCAGTTTATTGGACAGCTACGAGCAGTACTTC
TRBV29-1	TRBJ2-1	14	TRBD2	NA	CSARGREGYNEQFF	TGCAGCGCCCGTGGTCGGGAGGGGTACAATGAGCAGTTCTTC
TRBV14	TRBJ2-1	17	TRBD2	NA	CASSQDPTTSGYNEQFF	TGTGCCAGCAGCCAAGACCCAACGACTAGCGGATACAATGAGCAGTTCTTC
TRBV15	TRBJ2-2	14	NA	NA	CATSRGDYTGELFF	TGTGCCACCAGCAGAGGTGATTACACCGGGGAGCTGTTTTTT
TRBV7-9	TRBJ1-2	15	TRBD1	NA	CASSLGGQGGYGYTF	TGTGCCAGCAGCTTAGGCGGACAGGGAGGTTATGGCTACACCTTC
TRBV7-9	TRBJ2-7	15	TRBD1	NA	CASFGDRGDPYEQYF	TGTGCCAGCTTTGGGGACAGGGGGGATCCCTACGAGCAGTACTTC
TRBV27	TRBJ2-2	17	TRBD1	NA	CASSPYWTGENTGELFF	TGTGCCAGCAGTCCCTACTGGACAGGGGAGAACACCGGGGAGCTGTTTTTT
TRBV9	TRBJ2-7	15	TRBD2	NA	CASSGREGPPYEQYF	TGTGCCAGCAGCGGAAGGGAGGGGCCGCCCTACGAGCAGTACTTC
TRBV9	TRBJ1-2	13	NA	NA	CASSVEDSYGYTF	TGTGCCAGCAGCGTAGAAGACTCCTATGGCTACACCTTC
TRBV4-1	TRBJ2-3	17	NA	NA	CASSQGGRTPGTDTQYF	TGCGCCAGCAGCCAAGGGGGCAGAACTCCAGGCACAGATACGCAGTATTTT
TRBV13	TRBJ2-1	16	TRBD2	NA	CASSTTSGGAGNEQFF	TGTGCCAGCAGCACTACTAGCGGGGGGGCAGGCAATGAGCAGTTCTTC
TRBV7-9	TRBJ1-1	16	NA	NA	CASSLGGEMMNTEAFF	TGTGCCAGCAGCTTGGGGGGAGAAATGATGAACACTGAAGCTTTCTTT